This entry describes one T cell receptor beta chain. In the authors' methods: Nucleated cell counts were estimated from reference gene primer amplification. The method was immunoSEQ multiplex PCR; TCRdb's version includes in-frame clones alone and lacks a portion of them. V and J calls and clone size are those listed in that table; D and trimming were worked out from the DNA. The table lists over 200,000 clones, roughly four fifths of them singletons. Germline lookup yields CDR1 LNHDA and CDR2 SQIVND (reference sequence). This CDR3 is 17 amino acids long. Trimming removed 1 base from V and 0 bases from J; junction bases left unmatched: 6. This record belongs to a study of blood T cell repertoires in COVID-19. About the research overall: The study drew acute and convalescent COVID-19 samples from the United States, Italy and Spain. From T cells, B-cell-depleted T cells, or PBMCs came the material, which was cDNA or gDNA.

Those enrolled, adults aged roughly 18 to 90 years, came from 25 or so US areas. The sample taken for sequencing was PBMCs or T cells enriched from blood (not recorded which). The genes are TRBV19 and TRBJ2-1, with 7 bases lining up with TRBD2. This receptor was obtained from a man aged 55 to 69 who had recovered from COVID-19. In nucleotides, the CDR3 is TGTGCCAGTAGTATAGGGTCCGGGGGGAGCTCCTACAATGAGCAGTTCTTC. Its protein is CASSIGSGGSSYNEQFF.